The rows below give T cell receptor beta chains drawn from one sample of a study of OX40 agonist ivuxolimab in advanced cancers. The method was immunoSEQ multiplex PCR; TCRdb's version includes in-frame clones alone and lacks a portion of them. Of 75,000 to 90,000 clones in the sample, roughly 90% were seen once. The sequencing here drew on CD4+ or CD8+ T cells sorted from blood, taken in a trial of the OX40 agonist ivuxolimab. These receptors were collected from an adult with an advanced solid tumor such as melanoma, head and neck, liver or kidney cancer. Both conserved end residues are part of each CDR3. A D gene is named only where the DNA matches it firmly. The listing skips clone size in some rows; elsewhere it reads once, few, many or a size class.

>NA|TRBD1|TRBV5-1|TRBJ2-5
CASSPVWTGGAETQYF
TGCGCCAGCAGCCCTGTCTGGACAGGGGGTGCGGAGACCCAGTACTTC
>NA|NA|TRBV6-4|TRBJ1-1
CASSETQGGTEAFF
TGTGCCAGCAGTGAAACACAGGGTGGCACTGAAGCTTTCTTT
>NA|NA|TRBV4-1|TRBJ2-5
CASSQVLPRETQYF
TGCGCCAGCAGCCAAGTACTTCCTCGTGAGACCCAGTACTTC
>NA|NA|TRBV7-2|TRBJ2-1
CASSLPVYNEQFF
TGTGCCAGCAGCTTACCGGTCTACAATGAGCAGTTCTTC
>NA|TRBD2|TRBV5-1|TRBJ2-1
CASRVFAGGPENEQFF
TGCGCCAGCAGGGTATTCGCGGGGGGGCCTGAGAATGAGCAGTTCTTC
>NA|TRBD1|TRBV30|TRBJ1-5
CAWSRFWQGADNQPQHF
TGTGCCTGGAGCCGATTCTGGCAGGGGGCGGACAATCAGCCCCAGCATTTT
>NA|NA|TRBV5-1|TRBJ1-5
CASSFGPGRAIQPQHF
TGCGCCAGCAGCTTCGGTCCGGGGCGGGCTATCCAGCCCCAGCATTTT
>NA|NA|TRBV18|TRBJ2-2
CASSPRPGRTGELFF
TGTGCCAGCTCACCCCGTCCGGGGAGGACCGGGGAGCTGTTTTTT
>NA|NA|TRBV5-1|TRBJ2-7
CASSLALGNEQYF
TGCGCCAGCAGCTTGGCCCTAGGAAACGAGCAGTACTTC
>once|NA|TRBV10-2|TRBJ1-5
CASTQGGNQPQHF
TGCGCCAGCACCCAAGGGGGAAATCAGCCCCAGCATTTT
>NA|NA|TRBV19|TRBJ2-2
CASSDPGQLTGELFF
TGTGCCAGTAGTGATCCGGGACAACTCACCGGGGAGCTGTTTTTT
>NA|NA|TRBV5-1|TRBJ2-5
CASSLAGSGETQYF
TGCGCCAGCAGCTTGGCGGGTTCTGGAGAGACCCAGTACTTC
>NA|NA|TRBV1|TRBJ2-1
CTSSPPGPHRHNEQFF
TGCACCAGCAGCCCACCGGGCCCCCATCGACACAATGAGCAGTTCTTC
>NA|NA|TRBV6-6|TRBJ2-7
CASSGGSRTYYEQYF
TGTGCCAGCAGTGGAGGTTCGAGAACCTACTACGAGCAGTACTTC
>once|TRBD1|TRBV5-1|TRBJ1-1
CASSVTGDGTEAFF
TGCGCCAGCAGCGTGACAGGGGATGGGACTGAAGCTTTCTTT
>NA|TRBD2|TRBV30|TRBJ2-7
CAGGGNTYEQYF
TGTGCCGGGGGGGGTAACACCTACGAGCAGTACTTC
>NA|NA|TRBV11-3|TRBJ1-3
CASSLEGSSGNTIYF
TGTGCCAGCAGCTTAGAGGGGAGCTCTGGAAACACCATATATTTT
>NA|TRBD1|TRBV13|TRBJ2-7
CASSHRQGAYEQYF
TGTGCCAGCAGCCATCGACAGGGGGCCTACGAGCAGTACTTC
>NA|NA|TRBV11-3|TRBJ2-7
CASSLAQYEQYF
TGTGCCAGCAGCTTAGCCCAATACGAGCAGTACTTC
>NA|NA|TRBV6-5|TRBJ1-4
CASSYPNSEKLFF
TGTGCCAGCAGTTACCCAAACAGTGAGAAACTGTTTTTT
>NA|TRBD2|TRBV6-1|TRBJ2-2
CASKNSGRAGLFF
TGTGCCAGCAAAAATAGCGGGAGGGCCGGGCTGTTTTTT
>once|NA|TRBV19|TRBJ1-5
CASRTQGVSNQPQHF
TGTGCCAGTAGAACCCAAGGAGTTAGCAATCAGCCCCAGCATTTT
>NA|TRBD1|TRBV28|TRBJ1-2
CASSLSGTGNYGYTF
TGTGCCAGCAGTTTAAGCGGGACAGGGAACTATGGCTACACCTTC
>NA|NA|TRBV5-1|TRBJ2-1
CASSRLASSYNEQFF
TGCGCCAGCAGCAGATTAGCGTCCTCCTACAATGAGCAGTTCTTC
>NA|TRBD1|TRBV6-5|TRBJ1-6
CASRRDRGNSPLHF
TGTGCCAGCAGGAGGGACAGGGGAAATTCACCCCTCCACTTT
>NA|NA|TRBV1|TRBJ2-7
CTSSQEYRPGLAGASYEQYF
TGCACCAGCAGCCAAGAGTATAGACCGGGACTAGCGGGAGCCTCCTACGAGCAGTACTTC
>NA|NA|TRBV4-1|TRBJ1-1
CASSQDYGGLPEAFF
TGCGCCAGCAGCCAAGATTATGGGGGCCTCCCTGAAGCTTTCTTT
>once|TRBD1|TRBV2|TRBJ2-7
CASSERTGEYEQYF
TGTGCCAGCAGTGAACGCACAGGGGAATACGAGCAGTACTTC
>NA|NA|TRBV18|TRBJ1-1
CASSPLRDTEAFF
TGTGCCAGCTCACCACTCAGGGACACTGAAGCTTTCTTT
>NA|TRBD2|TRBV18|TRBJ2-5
CASSPPLKRGQETQYF
TGTGCCAGCTCACCACCGTTGAAGCGGGGACAAGAGACCCAGTACTTC
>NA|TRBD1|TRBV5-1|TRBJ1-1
CASSLGRDRGSEAFF
TGCGCCAGCAGCTTGGGTCGGGACAGGGGGTCTGAAGCTTTCTTT
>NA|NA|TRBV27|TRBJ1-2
CASTKDRDYGYTF
TGTGCCAGCACCAAGGACAGAGACTATGGCTACACCTTC
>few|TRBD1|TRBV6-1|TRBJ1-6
CASSSAGTGLSPLHF
TGTGCCAGCAGTTCAGCCGGGACAGGGCTGTCACCCCTCCACTTT
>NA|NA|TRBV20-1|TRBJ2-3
CSARTDTQYF
TGCAGTGCACGCACAGATACGCAGTATTTT
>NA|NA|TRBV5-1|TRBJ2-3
CASSLEGVSTDTQYF
TGCGCCAGCAGCTTGGAAGGGGTTAGCACAGATACGCAGTATTTT
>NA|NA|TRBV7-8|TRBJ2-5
CASSLGGGGETQYF
TGTGCCAGCAGCTTAGGAGGGGGGGGAGAGACCCAGTACTTC
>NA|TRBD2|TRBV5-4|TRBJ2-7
CASSAGTSGLSEQYF
TGTGCCAGCAGCGCCGGGACTAGCGGATTATCAGAGCAGTACTTC
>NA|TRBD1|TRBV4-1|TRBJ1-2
CASSQQDRGYGYTF
TGCGCCAGCAGCCAACAAGACAGGGGCTATGGCTACACCTTC
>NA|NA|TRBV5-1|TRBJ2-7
CASSLDRPYEQYF
TGCGCCAGCAGCTTGGACAGACCCTACGAGCAGTACTTC
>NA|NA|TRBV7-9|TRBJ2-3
CASSLSDTQYF
TGTGCCAGCAGCTTATCAGATACGCAGTATTTT
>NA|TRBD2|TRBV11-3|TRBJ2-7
CASSGLAGGPGAGYEQYF
TGTGCCAGCAGCGGACTAGCGGGAGGGCCGGGGGCAGGATACGAGCAGTACTTC
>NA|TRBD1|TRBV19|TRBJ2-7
CASSVTGSDEQYF
TGTGCCAGTAGTGTGACAGGGTCAGACGAGCAGTACTTC
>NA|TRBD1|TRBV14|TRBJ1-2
CASSQTTGRYGYTF
TGTGCCAGCAGCCAAACGACAGGGAGGTATGGCTACACCTTC
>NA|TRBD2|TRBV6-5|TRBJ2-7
CASSYSIAGGYEQYF
TGTGCCAGCAGTTACTCAATAGCGGGGGGCTACGAGCAGTACTTC
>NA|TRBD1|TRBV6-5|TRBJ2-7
CASSWRQGSYEQYF
TGTGCCAGCAGCTGGAGACAGGGCTCCTACGAGCAGTACTTC
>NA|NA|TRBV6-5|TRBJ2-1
CASSYPPQSRQFF
TGTGCCAGCAGTTACCCCCCCCAGTCTCGGCAGTTCTTC
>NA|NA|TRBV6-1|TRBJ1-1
CATGTGNTEAFF
TGTGCCACGGGTACAGGGAACACTGAAGCTTTCTTT
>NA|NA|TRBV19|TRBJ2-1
CASSTGPRGTGGAEQFF
TGTGCCAGTAGTACAGGCCCCCGGGGAACAGGCGGGGCTGAGCAGTTCTTC
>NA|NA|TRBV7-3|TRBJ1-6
CASSLTPAAGPLHF
TGTGCCAGCAGCTTAACCCCCGCAGCGGGCCCCCTCCACTTT
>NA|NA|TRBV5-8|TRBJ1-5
CASSLPDQPQHF
TGTGCCAGCAGCTTGCCGGATCAGCCCCAGCATTTT
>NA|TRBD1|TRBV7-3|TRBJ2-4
CASSPQKGDRDPEGKNIQYF
TGTGCCAGCAGCCCTCAAAAGGGGGACAGGGACCCAGAGGGCAAAAACATTCAGTACTTC
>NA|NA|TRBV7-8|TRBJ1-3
CASMQDYHDTIYF
TGTGCCAGCATGCAGGACTATCACGACACCATATATTTT
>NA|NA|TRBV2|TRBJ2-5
CASSFRKETQYF
TGTGCCAGCAGTTTCAGGAAGGAGACCCAGTACTTC
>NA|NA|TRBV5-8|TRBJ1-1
CASSLKGGTEAFF
TGTGCCAGCAGCTTGAAGGGGGGTACTGAAGCTTTCTTT
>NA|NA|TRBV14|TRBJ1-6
CASSQDQGGYSPLHF
TGTGCCAGCAGCCAAGATCAGGGAGGGTATTCACCCCTCCACTTT
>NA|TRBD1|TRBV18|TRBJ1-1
CASSPREVSVGTGDAFF
TGTGCCAGCTCACCAAGAGAGGTATCGGTTGGGACAGGGGACGCTTTCTTT
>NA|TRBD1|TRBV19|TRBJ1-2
CASRLQGNYGYTF
TGTGCCAGTAGACTACAGGGGAACTATGGCTACACCTTC
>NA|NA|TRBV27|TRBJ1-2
CASSSGEVYGYTF
TGTGCCAGCAGTTCAGGCGAGGTCTATGGCTACACCTTC
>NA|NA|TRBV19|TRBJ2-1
CASSITETQQFF
TGTGCCAGTAGTATCACCGAGACCCAGCAGTTCTTC